The 21 T cell receptor beta chains reported below all come from one sample, sequenced in a study of control samples from healthy donors and cancer patients. Some clones are missing from TCRdb's copy, which holds only in-frame ones; the method was immunoSEQ multiplex PCR. The sample lists around 70,000 clones; less than 95% were seen once. Specimen: blood. The receptor set was obtained from a woman in her 30s in good health.

The chain has TRBV6-5 and TRBJ2-7; TRBD1 aligns across 7 bases. Germline CDR1 MNHEY, CDR2 SVGAGI. The J segment lost 2 bases and the V segment lost 6 bases, leaving 4 bases of the junction unmatched. The CDR3 totals 13 residues. In DNA form, the CDR3 reads TGTGCCAGCAGAGCGCAGGGGGCCTACGAGCAGTACTTC. Residues: CASRAQGAYEQYF.

V is TRBV5-1 and J is TRBJ2-6; no clear D. The V end lost 4 bases, the J end lost 0 bases, and 8 bases lay between the germline ends. Germline values: CDR1 SGHRS, CDR2 YFSETQ. This CDR3 spans 15 amino acids. CDR3 nucleotide sequence: TGCGCCAGCAGCCTCACAAGCTCTGGGGCCAACGTCCTGACTTTC. Protein product: CASSLTSSGANVLTF.

This clone was observed a single time. Additional DNA sequences in this sample encode the identical CDR3. This chain links TRBV7-9 with TRBJ1-4; a possible D gene is TRBD1 (6 bases). This CDR3 spans 16 amino acids. Trimming removed 1 base from V and 8 bases from J, with 17 bases in between. Germline V gives CDR1 SEHNR, CDR2 FQNEAQ (reference sequence). CDR3 nucleotide sequence: TGTGCCAGCAGCTTAGGTGGCCGGGGGGCAGGGGAAAAACTGTTTTTT. This codes for CASSLGGRGAGEKLFF.

The gene calls are TRBV18 and TRBJ2-5; D gene unclear. This CDR3 contains 13 residues. V was shortened by 2 bases and J by 2 bases, with 6 bases between the two germline ends. The V gene's germline CDR1 is KGHSH and CDR2 LQKENI. This CDR3 is CASSPVEQETQYF. Here the CDR3 DNA reads TGTGCCAGCTCACCAGTGGAACAAGAGACCCAGTACTTC.

The V and J genes are TRBV18 and TRBJ1-4; D is unresolved. V shed 1 base and J shed 6 bases, with 12 bases lying between them. CDR3 length: 15 amino acids. CDR1 is KGHSH, CDR2 LQKENI, per germline. The CDR3 DNA reads TGTGCCAGCTCACCACGCGACGGCTCCTATGAAAAACTGTTTTTT. It specifies CASSPRDGSYEKLFF.

The chain links TRBV5-4 to TRBJ2-5, with a tentative D call TRBD1 (8 bases). CDR3 size: 15 residues. Germline assignment: CDR1 SGHNT and CDR2 YYREEE (reference sequence). The V end was cut by 4 bases, the J end by 2 bases, with 15 bases between. Here the CDR3 DNA reads TGTGCCAGCAGCCCACAGGGGGGGAGACAAGAGACCCAGTACTTC. As protein: CASSPQGGRQETQYF.

The chain is built from TRBV5-1 and TRBJ2-5; weak D call: TRBD2 (6 bases). Looked up from germline, CDR1 is SGHRS and CDR2 is YFSETQ. Deletions cut 7 bases from V and 4 bases from J, with 23 bases between. The CDR3 extends over 16 amino acids. CDR3 in DNA: TGCGCCAGCGTCCAGGAAATGGGGGGAACTGGAGAGACCCAGTACTTC. Encoded protein: CASVQEMGGTGETQYF.

This rearrangement joins TRBV25-1 to TRBJ2-1, with D possibly being TRBD1 or TRBD2 (5 bases each). From germline, CDR1 is MGHDK and CDR2 SYGVNS. Trimming took off 6 bases at V and 0 bases at J, with 15 bases between the two ends. The CDR3 has 16 amino acids. The CDR3 DNA is TGTGCCAGCAGGGGGGATTTGGCGAGCTCCTACAATGAGCAGTTCTTC. Translating it yields CASRGDLASSYNEQFF.

The J gene is TRBJ2-5, the V gene TRBV28; D perhaps matches TRBD1 (7 bases). In germline, CDR1 is MDHEN, CDR2 SYDVKM. The CDR3 sequence is 16 residues long. V lost 3 bases and J lost 4, with 18 bases in between. The CDR3 loop is CASSFPGQGGGETQYF. CDR3 DNA sequence: TGTGCCAGCAGTTTTCCCGGGCAGGGGGGTGGAGAGACCCAGTACTTC.

The chain has TRBV11-1 and TRBJ2-3, with a weak D call TRBD1 (5 bases). Per the germline V gene, CDR1 is SGHAT and CDR2 is FQDESV (reference sequence). Trimming shortened V by 1 base and J by 4 bases, and 12 bases separated the two germline ends. This CDR3 spans 15 amino acids. The CDR3 bases are TGTGCCAGCAGCTTAGAAGTTGGGGCCTCAGATACGCAGTATTTT. This sequence encodes CASSLEVGASDTQYF.

The V call is TRBV11-3, the J call TRBJ1-3; D uncertain. The CDR3 is 15 residues long. Germline V gene data show CDR1 as SGHNT and CDR2 as YENEEA. Trimming pared 2 bases from V and 1 base from J, leaving 9 bases between. The CDR3 sequence is CASSLQFGSGNTIYF. The CDR3 DNA follows: TGTGCCAGCAGCTTACAATTTGGTTCTGGAAACACCATATATTTT. Full variable domain (missing parts from reference TRBV11-3 and TRBJ1-3): EAGVVQSPRYKIIEKKQPVAFWCNPISGHNTLYWYLQNLGQGPELLIRYENEEAVDDSQLPKDRFSAERLKGVDSTLKIQPAELGDSAVYLCASSLQFGSGNTIYFGEGSWLTVV.

The chain couples TRBV6-4 to TRBJ2-1, with 9 positions matching TRBD2. Germline trimming cut 11 bases from V and 4 bases from J; bases unmatched to any gene: 9. The CDR3 has 14 residues. Per the germline V gene, CDR1 is MRHNA and CDR2 is SNTAGT. The chain's CDR3 is CAPAGGALYNEQFF. In DNA form, the CDR3 reads TGTGCCCCGGCGGGGGGGGCCTTATACAATGAGCAGTTCTTC.

On this clone itself: The sample contains more than one DNA sequence encoding this CDR3. CDR3 protein: CASSQVEKLFF. CDR3 nucleotide sequence: TGTGCCAGCAGCCAGGTTGAAAAACTGTTTTTT. The genes are TRBV14 and TRBJ1-4; D call uncertain. CDR1 is SGHDN and CDR2 is FVKESK in the germline V gene. V dropped 3 bases and J dropped 7 bases, with 3 bases sitting between them. CDR3 length equals 11 residues. Using reference TRBV14 and TRBJ1-4 for the parts outside the CDR3, the full variable domain is EAGVTQFPSHSVIEKGQTVTLRCDPISGHDNLYWYRRVMGKEIKFLLHFVKESKQDESGMPNNRFLAERTGGTYSTLKVQPAELEDSGVYFCASSQVEKLFFGSGTQLSVL.

This clone showed up just once. This chain joins TRBV3-1 (or the pseudogene TRBV3-2) and TRBJ2-1, with D possibly being TRBD2 (6 bases). This CDR3 spans 11 amino acids. Germline assignment: CDR1 LGHDT and CDR2 YNNKEL (reference sequence). CDR3 loop: CASRGGGEQFF. In nucleotides, the CDR3 is TGTGCTAGTCGGGGCGGAGGGGAGCAGTTCTTC.

The chain couples TRBV7-9 to TRBJ2-5, with 7 bases lining up with TRBD2. CDR1 is SEHNR and CDR2 is FQNEAQ in the germline V gene (reference sequence). The CDR3 sequence is 15 residues long. V was pared by 4 bases and J by 5 bases, with 10 bases of the junction left unmatched. This CDR3 reads CASSSTGGGDETQYF. Written as DNA, the CDR3 is TGTGCCAGCAGCTCTACCGGTGGGGGGGACGAGACCCAGTACTTC.

This chain's CDR3 is CASSYSTGYTDTQYF. The CDR3, as DNA: TGTGCCAGCAGTTACTCGACAGGGTACACAGATACGCAGTATTTT. The V gene is TRBV6-5, the J gene TRBJ2-3, with 7 bases aligning to TRBD1. Germline CDR1 is MNHEY and CDR2 is SVGAGI. V gave up 0 bases and J gave up 2 bases; unmatched junction bases: 2. CDR3 length equals 15 residues.

The chain carries TRBV4-1 and TRBJ1-1; D is uncertain. In germline, CDR1 is MGHRA, CDR2 YSYEKL. The CDR3 consists of 15 residues. V shed 0 bases and J shed 5 bases, with 13 bases lying between them. The CDR3 DNA reads TGCGCCAGCAGCCAAGATCTTAACAGCAGGACTGAAGCTTTCTTT. Residues: CASSQDLNSRTEAFF.

A single count supports this clone. The V gene is TRBV3-1 (or the pseudogene TRBV3-2), the J gene TRBJ1-1, with a possible D match to TRBD1 (5 bases). Germline assignment: CDR1 LGHDT and CDR2 YNNKEL (reference sequence). The CDR3 extends over 16 amino acids. With 0 bases removed from V and 1 base from J, the gap between germline ends came to 12 bases. This CDR3 reads CASSQEYQGGNTEAFF. CDR3 DNA: TGTGCCAGCAGCCAAGAGTATCAGGGAGGGAACACTGAAGCTTTCTTT.

The chain is built from TRBV18 and TRBJ1-2; tentative D call: TRBD1 (6 bases). This CDR3 has 15 amino acids. V lost 4 bases to trimming and J lost 4 bases, with 16 bases between them. The germline CDR1 and CDR2 sequences are KGHSH and LQKENI. The CDR3 is CASSQQGIGRYGYTF. CDR3 in DNA: TGTGCCAGCTCACAACAGGGCATAGGACGCTATGGCTACACCTTC.

The J gene is TRBJ2-2, the V gene TRBV13, with 11 positions matching TRBD2. Trimming took 4 bases from V and 2 from J; bases not matched to a gene: 18. CDR3 length equals 21 residues. Germline V gene data show CDR1 as PRHDT and CDR2 as FYEKMQ (reference sequence). CDR3 nucleotides: TGTGCCAGCAGCTCCAGTTATAGCGGGGGGGCCAGGCGTGTAAACACCGGGGAGCTGTTTTTT. Residues: CASSSSYSGGARRVNTGELFF.

The V gene is TRBV27, the J gene TRBJ1-5; TRBD1 agrees at 8 bases. The germline gives CDR1 MNHEY, CDR2 SMNVEV (reference sequence). There are 13 residues in the CDR3. The J segment lost 5 bases and the V segment lost 6 bases, leaving 3 bases of the junction unmatched. The CDR3 here is CASRRTGHQPQHF. The CDR3 nucleotides read TGTGCCAGCAGACGGACAGGGCATCAGCCCCAGCATTTT.